These T cell receptor beta chains were read from a single sample in a study of control samples from healthy donors and cancer patients. Data came from immunoSEQ multiplex PCR; TCRdb stores just in-frame clones and leaves some out. The repertoire consists of roughly 200,000 clones, with around 94% occurring once and the leading ten covering approximately 1.5%. The material sequenced was blood. These TCRs come from a man in his fifties or sixties in good health. CDR3s leave out the opening cysteine and the closing phenylalanine or tryptophan. Each record gives: V gene, J gene, CDR3 protein.

>TRBV6-2/TRBV6-3|TRBJ1-1
ASSDRVNTEAF
>TRBV7-9|TRBJ1-2
ASSLGDTYGYT
>TRBV11-2|TRBJ2-3
ASSLLAGGTDTQY
>TRBV10-1|TRBJ1-5
ASSKLRREGTGASRRNQPQH
>TRBV18|TRBJ2-2
ASSPPRGQGIGELF
>TRBV7-8|TRBJ1-4
ASKPGGRANNEKLF
>TRBV6-5|TRBJ1-6
ASSRRQGRSPLH
>TRBV25-1|TRBJ2-3
ASSDSGVTDTQY
>TRBV28|TRBJ2-7
ASSPLGDSLYEQY
>TRBV28|TRBJ1-2
ASRGQGFPNYGYT
>TRBV5-1|TRBJ2-2
ASTPSGGPNGELF
>TRBV7-2|TRBJ2-7
ASSRRDSSYEQY
>TRBV30|TRBJ2-1
AWSAHKGAGGNSF
>TRBV6-5|TRBJ2-1
ASSYSIGQGRGEQF
>TRBV7-6|TRBJ2-7
ASSLTSGGRSSYEQY
>TRBV5-5|TRBJ2-5
ASSFGEETQY
>TRBV10-2|TRBJ2-3
ASTSWASTDTQY
>TRBV28|TRBJ1-3
ASNGDPSGNTIY
>TRBV15|TRBJ2-3
ATSIGGASGDTQY
>TRBV7-2|TRBJ1-2
ASSLASGPNYGYT
>TRBV29-1|TRBJ1-2
SVDSGGIYGYT
>TRBV5-1|TRBJ2-3
ASRSNTDTQY
>TRBV7-2|TRBJ2-5
ASSVRLAGGQETQY